Shown below are 25 T cell receptor beta chains from a single sample sequenced in a study of cytotoxic CD8 clonotypes in ibrutinib-treated CLL. Only in-frame clones appear in the TCRdb table, and some are missing; sequencing was by immunoSEQ multiplex PCR. The sample records more than 85,000 clones, 60% to 80% being singletons. The sequencing here drew on PBMCs, taken after 24 months of ibrutinib treatment. Receptors were obtained from a human donor with chronic lymphocytic leukemia.

This sequence joins TRBV29-1 and TRBJ2-7, with 10 bases matching TRBD2. There are 15 residues in the CDR3. Germline trimming cut 1 base from V and 5 bases from J; bases unmatched to any gene: 8. Germline V gene lookup returns CDR1 SQVTM and CDR2 ANQGSEA. CDR3 bases: TGCAGCGTTGAAGCATCAACTAGCGGGATTAACGAGCAGTACTTC. It yields the protein CSVEASTSGINEQYF.

This clone occurred a few times. V is TRBV5-1 and J is TRBJ1-1, with D maybe TRBD1 (5 bases). CDR1 and CDR2 from the germline V gene are SGHRS and YFSETQ. The CDR3 extends over 13 amino acids. V dropped 0 bases and J dropped 4 bases, with 7 bases sitting between them. In DNA form, the CDR3 reads TGCGCCAGCAGCTTGGAGGGGTTCACTGAAGCTTTCTTT. Translating gives CASSLEGFTEAFF. Full variable domain (remainder filled in from reference TRBV5-1 and TRBJ1-1): KAGVTQTPRYLIKTRGQQVTLSCSPISGHRSVSWYQQTPGQGLQFLFEYFSETQRNKGNFPGRFSGRQFSNSRSEMNVSTLELGDSALYLCASSLEGFTEAFFGQGTRLTVV.

CDR3 sequence: CASSGHSGNTIYF. In nucleotides, the CDR3 is TGTGCCAGCAGCGGGCACTCTGGAAACACCATATATTTT. This chain uses TRBV9 with TRBJ1-3; no reliable D call. Looked up from germline, CDR1 is SGDLS and CDR2 is YYNGEE. This CDR3 is built from 13 residues. Between the trimmed V and J ends, which lost 3 bases and 0 bases, there was a span of 4 bases.

This clone has only a few counts. V is TRBV19 and J is TRBJ1-5; the match to TRBD1 covers 8 bases. The CDR3 length is 16 residues. Germline CDR1 and CDR2: LNHDA and SQIVND (reference sequence). The V segment lost 4 bases and the J segment 2 bases; nucleotides outside the gene matches: 7. CDR3 sequence reads: CASSSQGALGNQPQHF. CDR3 bases: TGTGCCAGTAGTAGTCAGGGGGCGTTAGGCAATCAGCCCCAGCATTTT.

This clone was recorded at least ten times. The chain has TRBV7-3 and TRBJ1-2, with 9 bases identical to TRBD1. The CDR3 has 14 amino acids. CDR1 and CDR2 (germline): SGHTA, FQGTGA. J gave up 7 bases and V 5 bases, and 8 bases lay outside the gene matches. CDR3 nucleotides: TGTGCCAGCAGCACTACAGGGGGCGCGTCTGGCTACACCTTC. This sequence encodes CASSTTGGASGYTF.

The chain carries TRBV7-6 and TRBJ2-2; TRBD2 matches 12 bases. V shed 3 bases and J 7 bases; nucleotides not matched to a gene: 6. This CDR3 is built from 16 residues. In germline, CDR1 is SGHVS, CDR2 FNYEAQ. The CDR3 nucleotides are TGTGCCAGCAGCTTGACTAGCGGGAGCGGTTTCGGGGAGCTGTTTTTT. Translation: CASSLTSGSGFGELFF.

As to this clone: The sample carries other DNA sequences with the same CDR3. This chain joins TRBV4-1 and TRBJ1-1; 9 bases match TRBD1. CDR1 is MGHRA, CDR2 YSYEKL, per germline. V was pared by 0 bases and J by 6 bases, with 11 bases of the junction left unmatched. The CDR3 length is 17 residues. CDR3 residues: CASSQDRRVQGAAEAFF. In DNA form, the CDR3 reads TGCGCCAGCAGCCAAGATCGACGTGTACAGGGGGCGGCTGAAGCTTTCTTT.

J is TRBJ2-1 and V is TRBV6-4; 13 bases line up with TRBD2. The germline CDR1 and CDR2 sequences are MRHNA and SNTAGT. V dropped 5 bases and J dropped 7; count of bases not matched to a gene: 5. The CDR3 runs to 15 residues. The DNA for the CDR3 is TGTGCCAGCAGTTTACTAGCGGGAGGGCCGAATGAGCAGTTCTTC. It translates to CASSLLAGGPNEQFF.

The chain combines TRBV11-3 with TRBJ1-2; tentatively, D is TRBD1 (5 bases). From germline, CDR1 is SGHNT and CDR2 YENEEA. The V end lost 3 bases, the J end lost 2 bases, and 10 bases lay between the germline ends. The length of the CDR3 is 14 residues. The CDR3 here is CASSLRQGNYGYTF. The CDR3 coding sequence is TGTGCCAGCAGCTTGCGGCAGGGCAACTATGGCTACACCTTC.

Of note for this clone: The junction shows a germline mismatch at one end, possibly a read error. The J gene is TRBJ2-1, the V gene TRBV6-1; D may be TRBD1 (5 bases). Per germline, CDR1 MNHNS and CDR2 SASEGT. This CDR3 is 15 amino acids long. CDR3 sequence (DNA): TGTGCCAGCAGCGAAGACAGTACTTTCTACAATGAGCAGTTCTTC. Its protein is CASSEDSTFYNEQFF.

The chain couples TRBV5-1 to TRBJ1-2, with 7 positions matching TRBD1. Germline values: CDR1 SGHRS, CDR2 YFSETQ. The ends lost 7 bases at V and 3 bases at J; junction bases unmatched: 15. The CDR3 sequence is 16 residues long. The CDR3 region is CASGPGTASRDYGYTF. CDR3 bases: TGCGCCAGCGGCCCAGGGACAGCCAGTCGGGACTATGGCTACACCTTC. The entire variable domain, with the rest obtained from reference TRBV5-1 and TRBJ1-2, is as follows: KAGVTQTPRYLIKTRGQQVTLSCSPISGHRSVSWYQQTPGQGLQFLFEYFSETQRNKGNFPGRFSGRQFSNSRSEMNVSTLELGDSALYLCASGPGTASRDYGYTFGSGTRLTVV.

The chain employs TRBV18 and TRBJ2-7; 7 positions match TRBD1. Trimming at V came to 3 bases and at J to 6 bases, leaving 8 bases not matched to a gene. Germline values: CDR1 KGHSH, CDR2 LQKENI. This CDR3 comprises 14 residues. The CDR3 coding sequence is TGTGCCAGCTCACCGAGAGACAGGGTCGGCGAGCAGTACTTC. Protein product: CASSPRDRVGEQYF.

The chain couples TRBV18 to TRBJ1-1; D gene uncertain. Germline V gene lookup returns CDR1 KGHSH and CDR2 LQKENI. This CDR3 has 13 residues. The V gene lost 3 bases and the J gene lost 1 base, with 6 bases spanning the gap. In DNA form, the CDR3 reads TGTGCCAGCTCACCGGCGGCGAACACTGAAGCTTTCTTT. This sequence encodes CASSPAANTEAFF. Variable domain in full (rest from reference TRBV18 and TRBJ1-1): NAGVMQNPRHLVRRRGQEARLRCSPMKGHSHVYWYRQLPEEGLKFMVYLQKENIIDESGMPKERFSAEFPKEGPSILRIQQVVRGDSAAYFCASSPAANTEAFFGQGTRLTVV.

The chain is built from TRBV15 and TRBJ1-5; 7 nucleotides line up with TRBD1. V was pared by 5 bases and J by 2 bases, with 9 bases of the junction left unmatched. Germline CDR1 is LNHNV and CDR2 is YYDKDF (reference sequence). The CDR3 runs 16 residues. In DNA form, the CDR3 reads TGTGCCACCAGCCCAGGGGGGGGCGGTGGCAATCAGCCCCAGCATTTT. Protein product: CATSPGGGGGNQPQHF.

This clone was seen a handful of times. The rearrangement joins TRBV7-2 to TRBJ1-2, with 9 bases that match TRBD1. Germline CDR1 is SGHTA and CDR2 is FQGNSA. The CDR3 length is 13 residues. V lost 5 bases, J lost 14 bases, and 12 bases stayed unmatched. CDR3 bases: TGTGCCAGCAGCCCCCGGACAGGGGAGTTTTGGACCTTC. Encoded protein: CASSPRTGEFWTF.

The chain recombines TRBV5-1 with TRBJ2-3; 7 bases map to TRBD1. Losses at the gene ends were 2 bases for V and 2 bases for J; bases not matched to a gene: 5. Germline V lookup: CDR1 SGHRS, CDR2 YFSETQ. There are 15 residues in the CDR3. The CDR3: CASSFRQGPTDTQYF. CDR3 nucleotides: TGCGCCAGCAGCTTCCGACAGGGCCCCACAGATACGCAGTATTTT. The full variable domain, its missing parts supplied by reference TRBV5-1 and TRBJ2-3, is KAGVTQTPRYLIKTRGQQVTLSCSPISGHRSVSWYQQTPGQGLQFLFEYFSETQRNKGNFPGRFSGRQFSNSRSEMNVSTLELGDSALYLCASSFRQGPTDTQYFGPGTRLTVL.

V and J are TRBV5-4 and TRBJ2-2; the D call may be TRBD1 or TRBD2 (5 bases each). V lost 5 bases and J 5 bases, leaving 10 bases between the germline ends. CDR3 size: 13 residues. Germline CDR1 reads SGHNT; CDR2 reads YYREEE (reference sequence). CDR3 nucleotide sequence: TGTGCCAGCAGTTGGGGACGAACCGGGGAGCTGTTTTTT. This sequence encodes CASSWGRTGELFF. The whole variable domain, remainder taken from reference TRBV5-4 and TRBJ2-2, is ETGVTQSPTHLIKTRGQQVTLRCSSQSGHNTVSWYQQALGQGPQFIFQYYREEENGRGNFPPRFSGLQFPNYSSELNVNALELDDSALYLCASSWGRTGELFFGEGSRLTVL.

This chain uses TRBV7-9 with TRBJ1-4; D remains unclear. Germline loops: CDR1 SEHNR, CDR2 FQNEAQ (reference sequence). The CDR3 loop spans 13 amino acids. The germline V and J ends were trimmed by 4 bases and 8 bases, with 11 bases remaining between them. For the CDR3, the DNA is TGTGCCAGCAGCTCGCCGGGAGTGGAAAAACTGTTTTTT. It translates to CASSSPGVEKLFF.

The chain combines TRBV7-2 with TRBJ2-1, with D perhaps matching TRBD1 or TRBD2 (5 bases each). V was pared by 5 bases and J by 5 bases, with 16 bases between. CDR3 length: 15 residues. Germline CDR1 and CDR2: SGHTA and FQGNSA. CDR3 region: CASSQARGRDNEQFF. The CDR3 DNA reads TGTGCCAGCAGCCAAGCCCGGGGCAGAGACAATGAGCAGTTCTTC.

The chain links TRBV10-1 to TRBJ2-7, with 7 bases fitting TRBD1. The CDR3 sequence is 14 residues long. With 4 bases clipped from V and 2 bases from J, the junction kept 5 bases outside the gene matches. CDR1 WNHNN and CDR2 SYGVQD come from the germline V gene (reference sequence). As DNA, the CDR3 is TGCGCCAGCAGTGGATATGGGACAGCCTACGAGCAGTACTTC. Protein: CASSGYGTAYEQYF.

CDR3 protein: CASSQELAGVLDTQYF. CDR3 nucleotide sequence: TGTGCCAGCAGCCAGGAGCTAGCGGGGGTGTTAGATACGCAGTATTTT. The chain has TRBV4-2 and TRBJ2-3; 10 bases line up with TRBD2. V shed 3 bases, J shed 5 bases, and the junction held 8 bases outside the gene matches. CDR3 length: 16 amino acids. CDR1 is LGHNA and CDR2 is YNFKEQ in the germline V gene.

V gene TRBV10-3 combines with J gene TRBJ2-1; 9 bases agree with TRBD2. This CDR3 is 14 amino acids long. V lost 2 bases to trimming and J lost 10 bases; unmatched junction nucleotides: 6. Germline CDR1 ENHRY, CDR2 SYGVKD. In DNA, the CDR3 is TGTGCCATCAGTGAGGGGACTAGCCTTCGCGAGCAGTTCTTC. Translation gives CAISEGTSLREQFF.

The gene calls are TRBV7-9 and TRBJ2-7; TRBD1 matches at 9 bases. CDR3 size: 17 residues. Germline V gene data show CDR1 as SEHNR and CDR2 as FQNEAQ (reference sequence). V shed 5 bases and J 2 bases; nucleotides not matched to a gene: 13. The CDR3 region is CASSAQQGASPPYEQYF. In DNA form, the CDR3 reads TGTGCCAGCAGCGCCCAACAGGGGGCAAGCCCACCCTACGAGCAGTACTTC.

In this sample, this clone turned up a few times. This chain uses TRBV2 with TRBJ1-3, with 9 bases matching TRBD1. Looked up from germline, CDR1 is SNHLY and CDR2 is FYNNEI. V trimming: 5 bases; J trimming: 3 bases; junction bases outside the gene matches: 5. The CDR3 runs 15 residues. The CDR3 here is CASSLQGANGNTIYF. The CDR3, as DNA: TGTGCCAGCAGTCTACAGGGGGCGAATGGAAACACCATATATTTT.

This clone showed up just once. The chain combines TRBV28 with TRBJ2-7; maybe TRBD2 (5 bases). Germline V gene data show CDR1 as MDHEN and CDR2 as SYDVKM. This CDR3 is 14 amino acids long. CDR3 sequence: CATGGRGSSYEQYF. CDR3 nucleotide sequence: TGTGCTACCGGCGGGCGCGGCAGCTCCTACGAGCAGTACTTC.